This T cell receptor (beta chain) was identified during a study of T cells in Graves' hyperthyroidism and ophthalmopathy. Study observations and caveats: Most thyroid clonotypes with frequency above 0.001 were detected in blood.

V lost 2 bases to trimming and J lost 7 bases; unmatched junction nucleotides: 9. Germline CDR1 and CDR2: MNHEY and SVGEGT. CDR3 length: 17 amino acids. Amplification of TCR beta CDR3 regions was performed using RNA transcripts as template. A set of HTBI primers served as the primers for a first-round RT-PCR of the TCR CDR3. TCRdb independently ran MiXCR on the multiplex PCR reads; one entry per CDR3 protein. The table records roughly 400,000 distinct CDR3 sequences, 15% to 19% of them present only once. As for this clonotype: The antigen is not known.

The chain couples TRBV6-2 or TRBV6-3 to TRBJ1-5; 12 bases are shared with TRBD1. The TCR comes from a woman between 18 and 29 years old with Graves' hyperthyroidism that later progressed to Graves' ophthalmopathy. The sample taken for sequencing was blood. CDR3 sequence: CASSYTEGQGARQPQHF. The CDR3 coding sequence is TGTGCCAGCAGTTACACCGAGGGACAGGGGGCAAGACAGCCCCAGCATTTT.